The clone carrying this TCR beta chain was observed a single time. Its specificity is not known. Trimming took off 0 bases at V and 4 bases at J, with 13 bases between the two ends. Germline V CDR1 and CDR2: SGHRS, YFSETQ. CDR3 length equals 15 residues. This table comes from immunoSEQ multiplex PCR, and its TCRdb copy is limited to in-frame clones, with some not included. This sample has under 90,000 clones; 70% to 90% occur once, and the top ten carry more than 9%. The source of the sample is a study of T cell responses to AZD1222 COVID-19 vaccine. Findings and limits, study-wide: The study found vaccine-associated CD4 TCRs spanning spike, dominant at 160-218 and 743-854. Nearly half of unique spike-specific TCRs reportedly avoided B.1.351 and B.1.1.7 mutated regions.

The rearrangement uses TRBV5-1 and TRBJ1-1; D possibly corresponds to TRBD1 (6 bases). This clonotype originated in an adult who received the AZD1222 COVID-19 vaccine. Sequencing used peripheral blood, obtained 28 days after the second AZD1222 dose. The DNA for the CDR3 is TGCGCCAGCAGCTTGGAAGGGGGGACCTTCACTGAAGCTTTCTTT. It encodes CASSLEGGTFTEAFF.